Shown below are 30 T cell receptor beta chains from a single sample sequenced in a study of Graves' ophthalmopathy and Graves' hyperthyroidism. Beta-chain TCR CDR3 regions were amplified from RNA transcripts. Following a first-round RT-PCR that used HTBI primers, a second-round multiplex PCR was carried out. TCRdb itself ran the multiplex PCR reads through MiXCR, one entry per CDR3 protein. The sample comprises roughly 600,000 distinct CDR3 sequences, approximately 37% of which are singletons, and about 4.1% rests with the top ten. The sequencing input was peripheral blood or thyroid tissue (not recorded which). The receptors derive from an adult man with Graves' hyperthyroidism.

The V and J genes are TRBV10-1 and TRBJ2-2, with D possibly matching TRBD1 (5 bases). The germline V gene encodes CDR1 WNHNN and CDR2 SYGVQD (reference sequence). The V end was cut by 6 bases, the J end by 3 bases, with 17 bases between. There are 16 residues in the CDR3. CDR3 nucleotides: TGCGCCAGCAGCGAGGACCGAGACAGCCACACCGGGGAGCTGTTTTTT. Encoded protein: CASSEDRDSHTGELFF.

The chain carries TRBV20-1 and TRBJ1-1; possibly TRBD1 for D (5 bases). V was shortened by 3 bases and J by 1 base, with 15 bases between the two germline ends. This CDR3 contains 15 residues. The germline gives CDR1 DFQATT, CDR2 SNEGSKA (reference sequence). The CDR3 reads CSARIAVQGNTEAFF. As DNA, the CDR3 is TGCAGTGCTAGGATAGCGGTCCAGGGGAACACTGAAGCTTTCTTT.

The chain carries TRBV9 and TRBJ1-1; D is undetermined. Per the germline V gene, CDR1 is SGDLS and CDR2 is YYNGEE. V was shortened by 0 bases and J by 3 bases, with 6 bases between the two germline ends. This CDR3 region has 13 residues. For the CDR3, the DNA is TGTGCCAGCAGCGTAGAGCGGGACACTGAAGCTTTCTTT. Encoded protein: CASSVERDTEAFF.

This clonotype has a count of ten or more. This sequence joins TRBV20-1 and TRBJ1-5; 11 bases align to TRBD1. Germline lookup yields CDR1 DFQATT and CDR2 SNEGSKA (reference sequence). V was pared by 6 bases and J by 0 bases, with 7 bases of the junction left unmatched. The CDR3 is 16 amino acids. This chain's CDR3 is CSAWTGGLGSNQPQHF. CDR3 DNA sequence: TGCAGTGCCTGGACAGGGGGCCTGGGTAGCAATCAGCCCCAGCATTTT.

The V gene is TRBV2, the J gene TRBJ2-7; TRBD2 matches 12 bases. Matching the DNA end better, TRBJ2-1 makes the J call doubtful. CDR1 and CDR2 from the germline V gene are SNHLY and FYNNEI. CDR3 size: 16 residues. The CDR3 DNA follows: TGTGCCAGCAGTGTAAAACTAGCGGGAGGCTACAATGAGCAGTTCTTC. Protein: CASSVKLAGGYNEQFF.

The CDR3 region has the DNA TGTGCCAGCAGTTTATCCCACGACAGGTTCTACGAGCAGTACTTC. This codes for CASSLSHDRFYEQYF. The gene calls are TRBV7-9 and TRBJ2-7; D is possibly TRBD1 (6 bases). Germline loops: CDR1 SEHNR, CDR2 FQNEAQ (reference sequence). This CDR3 is 15 amino acids long. The V and J ends lost 6 bases and 3 bases respectively, with 18 bases between them.

The chain combines TRBV7-9 with TRBJ1-1; 7 positions match TRBD1. CDR3 length: 15 amino acids. V gave up 4 bases and J gave up 3 bases; unmatched junction bases: 8. CDR1 and CDR2 from the germline V gene are SEHNR and FQNEAQ (reference sequence). CDR3 region: CASSSPRDSDTEAFF. CDR3 nucleotides: TGTGCCAGCAGCTCCCCTCGGGACAGCGACACTGAAGCTTTCTTT.

At least ten counts were recorded for this clonotype. This chain joins TRBV13 and TRBJ1-4; D not resolved. The V gene lost 0 bases and the J gene lost 6 bases, with 11 bases spanning the gap. Germline assignment: CDR1 PRHDT and CDR2 FYEKMQ (reference sequence). The CDR3 consists of 15 residues. CDR3 sequence (DNA): TGTGCCAGCAGCTTAGGCCTGAGTTCTTATGAAAAACTGTTTTTT. Amino acids: CASSLGLSSYEKLFF.

The chain carries TRBV5-6 and TRBJ1-1; tentative D call: TRBD1 (5 bases). CDR3 size: 17 residues. Trimming pared 1 base from V and 4 bases from J, leaving 20 bases between. Germline V lookup: CDR1 SGHDT, CDR2 YYEEEE. The CDR3 coding sequence is TGTGCCAGCAGCTTGTTCCCTGGGACTAAGGGGAGCACTGAAGCTTTCTTT. It codes for CASSLFPGTKGSTEAFF.

This clonotype has at least ten counts. J is TRBJ1-2 and V is TRBV2, with D possibly TRBD1 on 6 matching bases. V lost 5 bases and J 1 base, leaving 8 bases between the germline ends. The CDR3 covers 13 residues. Germline CDR1 is SNHLY and CDR2 is FYNNEI. CDR3 region: CASSPDSNYGYTF. CDR3 sequence (DNA): TGTGCCAGCAGTCCGGACAGTAACTATGGCTACACCTTC. The full variable domain, rest sourced from reference TRBV2 and TRBJ1-2, is EPEVTQTPSHQVTQMGQEVILRCVPISNHLYFYWYRQILGQKVEFLVSFYNNEISEKSEIFDDQFSVERPDGSNFTLKIRSTKLEDSAMYFCASSPDSNYGYTFGSGTRLTVV.

This clonotype was picked up many times. The chain has TRBV5-1 and TRBJ2-7; D uncertain. Germline V gene sequence: CDR1 SGHRS, CDR2 YFSETQ. The ends were cut back, 3 bases at V and 1 base at J, with 8 bases in the middle. The CDR3 covers 13 residues. The CDR3: CASSSVLSYEQYF. As DNA, the CDR3 is TGCGCCAGCAGCTCCGTCCTATCCTACGAGCAGTACTTC.

V gene TRBV30 combines with J gene TRBJ1-1, with D maybe TRBD1 (5 bases). This CDR3 is 14 amino acids long. Germline V gives CDR1 GTSNPN, CDR2 SVGIG (reference sequence). Trimming stripped 7 bases from V and 6 bases from J, with 21 bases between. The CDR3 bases are TGTGCCTCAACCTTCCTCGGGGGATACGCTGAAGCTTTCTTT. It specifies CASTFLGGYAEAFF.

This clonotype has ten or more counts. The chain carries TRBV24-1 and TRBJ1-5; D is undetermined. Trimming shortened V by 3 bases and J by 3 bases, and 2 bases separated the two germline ends. Germline loops: CDR1 KGHDR, CDR2 SFDVKD. The CDR3 is 12 amino acids. The CDR3 reads CATSDNNQPQHF. In DNA form, the CDR3 reads TGTGCCACCAGTGATAACAATCAGCCCCAGCATTTT.

This clonotype was observed a few times. V is TRBV29-1 and J is TRBJ1-3; D is undetermined. The DNA end is a closer match to TRBJ2-3, so the J assignment may be wrong. Per the germline V gene, CDR1 is SQVTM and CDR2 is ANQGSEA. The CDR3 has 10 residues. The CDR3 nucleotides read TGCAGCGTTCTGGGGGATACGCAGTATTTT. It specifies CSVLGDTQYF.

This clonotype occurred many times. The chain combines TRBV11-3 with TRBJ2-5; 8 positions agree with TRBD2. The CDR3 loop spans 14 amino acids. J lost 5 bases, V lost 5 bases, and 7 bases had no gene match. Germline CDR1 and CDR2: SGHNT and YENEEA. CDR3 loop: CASSPVAGFETQYF. The CDR3 nucleotides are TGTGCCAGCAGCCCTGTAGCGGGATTTGAGACCCAGTACTTC.

This clonotype was seen once. The chain is built from TRBV29-1 and TRBJ1-6; D not certain. Germline lookup yields CDR1 SQVTM and CDR2 ANQGSEA. The CDR3 length is 12 residues. Between the trimmed V and J ends, which lost 8 bases and 7 bases, there was a span of 12 bases. CDR3: CSSLGWNSPLHF. DNA for the CDR3: TGCAGCTCGCTAGGGTGGAATTCACCCCTCCACTTT.

The J gene is TRBJ1-4, the V gene TRBV19; D perhaps matches TRBD1 (5 bases). Trimming took off 1 base at V and 4 bases at J, with 10 bases between the two ends. This CDR3 region has 15 residues. Germline V gives CDR1 LNHDA, CDR2 SQIVND (reference sequence). The CDR3 is CASSIGGTLNEKLFF. The CDR3 DNA is TGTGCCAGTAGTATAGGCGGGACCCTTAATGAAAAACTGTTTTTT.

V gene TRBV11-2 combines with J gene TRBJ2-7; TRBD2 matches 9 bases. The assigned J gene may be wrong: the sequence end matches TRBJ2-1 better. In germline, CDR1 is SGHAT, CDR2 FQNNGV. The CDR3 is made up of 15 amino acids. This chain's CDR3 is CASSSGTSRFHEQFF. The CDR3 DNA sequence: TGTGCCAGCAGCTCCGGGACTAGCCGCTTCCATGAGCAGTTCTTC.

As regards this clonotype: An end of the junction does not agree with germline; a read error may underlie this. The chain uses TRBV24-1 and TRBJ2-5; D is undetermined. Germline values: CDR1 KGHDR, CDR2 SFDVKD. This CDR3 spans 16 amino acids. CDR3 sequence reads: CATSDFGLGEEETQYF. The CDR3 DNA reads TGCGCCACCAGTGATTTTGGGCTAGGAGAGGAGGAGACCCAGTACTTC.

In this sample, this clonotype turned up many times. The chain couples TRBV7-9 to TRBJ1-1; weak D call: TRBD1 (5 bases). Germline loops: CDR1 SEHNR, CDR2 FQNEAQ (reference sequence). The CDR3 spans 15 residues. V shed 5 bases and J shed 1 base, with 14 bases lying between them. The CDR3 region is CASSDRGDSNTEAFF. CDR3 bases: TGTGCCAGCAGCGACCGGGGGGACTCGAACACTGAAGCTTTCTTT.

The chain links TRBV7-9 to TRBJ2-5; unclear D gene. Trimming took off 3 bases at V and 5 bases at J, with 19 bases between the two ends. The V gene's germline CDR1 is SEHNR and CDR2 FQNEAQ (reference sequence). There are 16 residues in the CDR3. The CDR3 spells CASSFLQRRPSETQYF. In DNA form, the CDR3 reads TGTGCCAGCAGCTTTTTGCAGCGCCGGCCGAGCGAGACCCAGTACTTC.

This clonotype was observed a few times. The chain combines TRBV14 with TRBJ2-5; TRBD1 or TRBD2 may be the D gene (5 bases each). V was pared by 0 bases and J by 2 bases, with 10 bases between. Germline assignment: CDR1 SGHDN and CDR2 FVKESK. CDR3 length equals 15 residues. The CDR3 protein is CASSQDGARQETQYF. In DNA, the CDR3 is TGTGCCAGCAGCCAAGACGGGGCTAGACAAGAGACCCAGTACTTC.

This clonotype has just one count. One end of the junction does not line up with germline, which may come from a read error. The J gene is TRBJ2-5, the V gene TRBV9; D unresolved. Germline V gene lookup returns CDR1 SGDLS and CDR2 YYNGEE. This CDR3 comprises 14 residues. CDR3 loop: CASSLRSPTDTQYF. Written as DNA, the CDR3 is TGCGCCAGCAGCTTGCGGAGCCCCACAGATACGCAGTACTTC.

CDR3 sequence reads: CAWSVGGRDSPLHF. The CDR3 region has the DNA TGTGCCTGGAGTGTAGGGGGCCGGGATTCACCCCTCCACTTT. The gene calls are TRBV30 and TRBJ1-6; 7 positions agree with TRBD1. CDR3 length: 14 residues. In germline, CDR1 is GTSNPN, CDR2 SVGIG (reference sequence). V shed 0 bases, J shed 8 bases, and the junction held 4 bases outside the gene matches.

The chain couples TRBV29-1 to TRBJ2-7; D is possibly TRBD2 (6 bases). Trimming took 2 bases from V and 7 from J, leaving 9 bases between them. Germline V CDR1 and CDR2: SQVTM, ANQGSEA. The CDR3 contains 11 residues. CDR3: CSVELGREQYF. The DNA of the CDR3 is TGCAGCGTTGAATTGGGGAGGGAGCAGTACTTC.

To note about this clonotype: Given a much more abundant clone one base away, this may be a read error. V is TRBV10-3 and J is TRBJ1-6, with 7 positions matching TRBD1. V lost 5 bases to trimming and J lost 7 bases; unmatched junction nucleotides: 5. Germline-derived CDR1 and CDR2 are ENHRY and SYGVKD. The CDR3 contains 14 residues. The CDR3 is CAISYSGQNSPLHF. Here the CDR3 DNA reads TGTGCCATCAGTTACTCGGGACAGAATTCACCCCTCCACTTT.

This clonotype appeared a few times. The gene calls are TRBV11-3 and TRBJ2-7; D remains unclear. The CDR3 loop spans 16 amino acids. V was clipped by 5 bases and J by 2 bases, with 19 bases between them. Germline CDR1 reads SGHNT; CDR2 reads YENEEA. CDR3 in amino acids: CASSPAPPLGPYEQYF. CDR3 coding DNA: TGTGCCAGCAGCCCTGCTCCTCCACTCGGCCCCTACGAGCAGTACTTC.

This clonotype was detected ten times or more. CDR3 in DNA: TGTGCCACTCTAGACCGCGGGTCCCCCTATGGCTACACCTTC. Translated: CATLDRGSPYGYTF. The gene calls are TRBV19 and TRBJ1-2; D gene unclear. V was clipped by 10 bases and J by 4 bases, with 19 bases between them. Germline V gives CDR1 LNHDA, CDR2 SQIVND (reference sequence). The CDR3 is 14 amino acids.

This rearrangement joins TRBV5-1 to TRBJ2-5, with no clear D. Trimming cost V 6 bases and J 4 bases, with 7 bases left between them. This CDR3 region has 11 residues. Germline loops: CDR1 SGHRS, CDR2 YFSETQ. The CDR3 DNA sequence: TGCGCCAGCACGTTAGCAGAGACCCAGTACTTC. This codes for CASTLAETQYF.

At least ten counts were recorded for this clonotype. The chain has TRBV14 and TRBJ1-5; TRBD1 is a possible D gene (5 bases). Germline V gives CDR1 SGHDN, CDR2 FVKESK. The CDR3 has 14 residues. The V and J ends lost 2 bases and 2 bases respectively, with 7 bases between them. CDR3 loop: CASSQSGGNQPQHF. DNA for the CDR3: TGTGCCAGCAGCCAATCGGGGGGCAATCAGCCCCAGCATTTT.